The source of this TCR beta chain is a study of lymphopenia after photon versus proton radiotherapy. The data were produced by immunoSEQ multiplex PCR, yet TCRdb's version contains in-frame clones alone and is incomplete. Of tens of thousands of clones in the sample, roughly 85% were seen once. Study-wide points: Post-nadir TCR diversity decline inversely tracked overall survival among those who died. Better survival with proton therapy was suggested as possible, not demonstrated. Under photons, naive T cells and diversity fell while effector/memory populations rose.

A remark on this clone: No antigen is known for it.

The germline V gene encodes CDR1 SGHVS and CDR2 FNYEAQ. The CDR3 has 14 residues. Trimming removed 3 bases from V and 4 bases from J, with 7 bases in between. The TCR was taken from a man aged 40-50 years with gastric cancer. J is TRBJ2-6 and V is TRBV7-6; D gene ambiguous. The sequencing here drew on peripheral blood, taken from a patient treated with photon-based radiotherapy. The CDR3 region is CASSLEVGANVLTF. CDR3 nucleotide sequence: TGTGCCAGCAGCTTGGAAGTGGGGGCCAACGTCCTGACTTTC.